These 2 T cell receptor beta chains share one sample of origin, sequenced in a study of a mutant IDH1 vaccine in newly diagnosed glioma. Time point denoted: baseline, week 1 (first vaccination visit). The treatment was: pre-vaccination baseline after standard-of-care therapy. Generated by immunoSEQ multiplex PCR, the TCRdb table keeps only in-frame clones and is missing some. Of around 50,000 clones in the sample, just over 85% are singletons; the top ten hold about 2.4%. The sequencing used PBMCs, collected from a glioma patient treated with radiotherapy, temozolomide or both. The receptor source for this set is a man between 40 and 49 years old with glioma.

The CDR3 DNA reads as TGTGCCACCAGCAGAGTCGCAGCGAACACCGGGGAGCTGTTTTTT. Amino acids: CATSRVAANTGELFF. The chain is built from TRBV15 and TRBJ2-2, with D hard to call. Germline values: CDR1 LNHNV, CDR2 YYDKDF (reference sequence). V was pared by 1 base and J by 0 bases, with 6 bases between. This CDR3 contains 15 residues.

CDR3 nucleotide sequence: TGTGCCAGCAGTTCGCAGGGGTGGGAGCAGTACTTC. Translated, it gives CASSSQGWEQYF. V and J are TRBV27 and TRBJ2-7, with TRBD1 as a possible D gene (6 bases). With 4 bases removed from V and 7 bases from J, the gap between germline ends came to 11 bases. There are 12 residues in the CDR3. From germline, CDR1 is MNHEY and CDR2 SMNVEV (reference sequence).